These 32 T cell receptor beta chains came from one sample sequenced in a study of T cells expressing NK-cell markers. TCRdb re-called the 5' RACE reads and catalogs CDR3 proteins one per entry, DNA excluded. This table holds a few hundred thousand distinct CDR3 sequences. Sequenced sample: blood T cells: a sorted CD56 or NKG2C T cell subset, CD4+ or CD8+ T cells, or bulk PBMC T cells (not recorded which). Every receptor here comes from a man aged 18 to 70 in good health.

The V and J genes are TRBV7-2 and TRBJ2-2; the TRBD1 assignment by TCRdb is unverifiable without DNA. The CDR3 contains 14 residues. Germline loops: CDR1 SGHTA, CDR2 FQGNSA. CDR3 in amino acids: CASTQSWGSGELFF.

CDR3 sequence: CASSQGGQGGNIQYF. The V gene is TRBV4-2, the J gene TRBJ2-4; as DNA is missing, the TRBD1 call by TCRdb cannot be tested. The CDR3 totals 15 residues. CDR1 and CDR2 from the germline V gene are LGHNA and YNFKEQ.

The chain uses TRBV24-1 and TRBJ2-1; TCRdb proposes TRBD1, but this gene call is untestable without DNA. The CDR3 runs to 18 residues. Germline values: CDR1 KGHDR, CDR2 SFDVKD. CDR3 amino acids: CATSGVSGPGTAYNEQFF.

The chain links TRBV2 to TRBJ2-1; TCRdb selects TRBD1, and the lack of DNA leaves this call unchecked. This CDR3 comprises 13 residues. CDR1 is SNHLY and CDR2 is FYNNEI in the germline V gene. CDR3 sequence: CASSTTGGNEQFF.

This CDR3 is CASSLGAGTGKGYTF. This sequence joins TRBV7-9 and TRBJ1-2; no DNA is available, so the TRBD1 call from TCRdb remains unchecked. Germline CDR1 is SEHNR and CDR2 is FQNEAQ (reference sequence). This CDR3 contains 15 residues.

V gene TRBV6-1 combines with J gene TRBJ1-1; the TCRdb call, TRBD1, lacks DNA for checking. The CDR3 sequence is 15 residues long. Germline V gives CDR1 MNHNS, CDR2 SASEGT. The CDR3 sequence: CASRDRDRGNTEAFF.

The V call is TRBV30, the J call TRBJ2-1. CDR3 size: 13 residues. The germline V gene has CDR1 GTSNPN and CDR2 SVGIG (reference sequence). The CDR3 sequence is CASRRISYNEQFF.

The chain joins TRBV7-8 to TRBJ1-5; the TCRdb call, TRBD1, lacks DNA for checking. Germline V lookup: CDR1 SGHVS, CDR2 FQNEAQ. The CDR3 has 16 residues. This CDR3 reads CASSDRTGGIAQPQHF.

The CDR3 sequence is CASSLKQGRNNEKLFF. This chain joins TRBV28 and TRBJ1-4; the D call of TRBD1 rests on TCRdb alone, since no DNA is present to check it. Germline-derived CDR1 and CDR2 are MDHEN and SYDVKM. CDR3 length: 16 residues.

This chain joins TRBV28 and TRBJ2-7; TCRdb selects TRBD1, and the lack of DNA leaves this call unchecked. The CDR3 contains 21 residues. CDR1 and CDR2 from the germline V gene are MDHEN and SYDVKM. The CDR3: CASSLVGPGDRGPKPTYEQYF.

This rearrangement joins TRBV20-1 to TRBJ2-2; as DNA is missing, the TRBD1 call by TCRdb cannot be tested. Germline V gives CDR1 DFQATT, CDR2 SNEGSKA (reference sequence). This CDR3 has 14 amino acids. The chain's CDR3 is CSARRGVKAGELFF.

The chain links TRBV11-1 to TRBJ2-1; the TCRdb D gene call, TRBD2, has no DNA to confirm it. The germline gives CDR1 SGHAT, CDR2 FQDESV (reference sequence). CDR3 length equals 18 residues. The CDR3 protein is CASSSTGLAGGSYNEQFF. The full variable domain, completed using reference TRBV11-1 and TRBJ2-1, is EAEVAQSPRYKITEKSQAVAFWCDPISGHATLYWYRQILGQGPELLVQFQDESVVDDSQLPKDRFSAERLKGVDSTLKIQPAELGDSAMYLCASSSTGLAGGSYNEQFFGPGTRLTVL.

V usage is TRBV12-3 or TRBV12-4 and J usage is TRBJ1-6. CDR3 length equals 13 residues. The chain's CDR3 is CASSFGYNSPLHF.

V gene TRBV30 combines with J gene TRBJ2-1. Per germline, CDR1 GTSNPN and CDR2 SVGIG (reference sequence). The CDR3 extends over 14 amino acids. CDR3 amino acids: CAWSTAYPYNEQFF.

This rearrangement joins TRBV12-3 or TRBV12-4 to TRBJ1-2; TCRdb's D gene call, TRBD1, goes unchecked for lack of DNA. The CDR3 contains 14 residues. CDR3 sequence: CASSFWGGLEGYTF.

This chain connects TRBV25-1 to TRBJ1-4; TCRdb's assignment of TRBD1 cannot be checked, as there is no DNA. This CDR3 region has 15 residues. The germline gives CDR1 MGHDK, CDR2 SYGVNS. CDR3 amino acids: CASSEGTGGFGKLFF.

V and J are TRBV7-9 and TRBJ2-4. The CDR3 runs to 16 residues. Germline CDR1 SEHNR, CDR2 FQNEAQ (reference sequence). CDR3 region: CASTETEHLAKNIQYF. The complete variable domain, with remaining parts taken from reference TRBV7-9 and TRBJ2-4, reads DTGVSQNPRHKITKRGQNVTFRCDPISEHNRLYWYRQTLGQGPEFLTYFQNEAQLEKSRLLSDRFSAERPKGSFSTLEIQRTEQGDSAMYLCASTETEHLAKNIQYFGAGTRLSVL.

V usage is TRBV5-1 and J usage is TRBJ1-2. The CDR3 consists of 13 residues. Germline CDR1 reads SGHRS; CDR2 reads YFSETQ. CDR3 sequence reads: CASTRDQNYGYTF. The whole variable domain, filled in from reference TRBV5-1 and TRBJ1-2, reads KAGVTQTPRYLIKTRGQQVTLSCSPISGHRSVSWYQQTPGQGLQFLFEYFSETQRNKGNFPGRFSGRQFSNSRSEMNVSTLELGDSALYLCASTRDQNYGYTFGSGTRLTVV.

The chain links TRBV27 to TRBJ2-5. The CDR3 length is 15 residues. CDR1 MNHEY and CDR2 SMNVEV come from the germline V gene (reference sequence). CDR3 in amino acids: CASSFSRVGEETQYF.

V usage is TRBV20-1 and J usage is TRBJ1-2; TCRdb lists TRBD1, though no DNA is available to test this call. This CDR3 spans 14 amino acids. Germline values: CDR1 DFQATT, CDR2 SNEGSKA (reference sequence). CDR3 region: CSARDPGGVYGYTF.

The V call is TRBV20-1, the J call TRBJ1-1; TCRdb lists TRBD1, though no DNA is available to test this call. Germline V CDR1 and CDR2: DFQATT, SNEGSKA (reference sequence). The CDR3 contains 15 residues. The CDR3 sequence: CSARTRPGGNTEAFF.

The CDR3 region is CADKPGGSDYGYTF. The chain recombines TRBV11-2 with TRBJ1-2; no DNA is available, so the TRBD1 call from TCRdb remains unchecked. Looked up from germline, CDR1 is SGHAT and CDR2 is FQNNGV. The CDR3 consists of 14 residues.

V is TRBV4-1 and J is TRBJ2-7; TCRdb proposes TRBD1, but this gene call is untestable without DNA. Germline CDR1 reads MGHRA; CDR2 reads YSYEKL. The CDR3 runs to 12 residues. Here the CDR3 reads CASSRPGGEQYF.

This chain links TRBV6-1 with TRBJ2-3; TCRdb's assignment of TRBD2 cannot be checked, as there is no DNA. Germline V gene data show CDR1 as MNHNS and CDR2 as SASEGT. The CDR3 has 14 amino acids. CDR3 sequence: CAIQWALNTDTQYF.

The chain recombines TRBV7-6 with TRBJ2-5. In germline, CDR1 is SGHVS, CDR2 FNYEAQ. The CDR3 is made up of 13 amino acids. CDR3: CASSARVQETQYF.

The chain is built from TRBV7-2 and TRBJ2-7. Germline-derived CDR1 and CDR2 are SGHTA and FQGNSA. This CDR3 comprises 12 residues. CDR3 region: CASSLSSYEQYF.

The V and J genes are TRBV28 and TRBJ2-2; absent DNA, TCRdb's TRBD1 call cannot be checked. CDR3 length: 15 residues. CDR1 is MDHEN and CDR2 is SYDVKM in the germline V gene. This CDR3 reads CASSLSMTGTGELFF. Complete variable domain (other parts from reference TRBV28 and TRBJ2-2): DVKVTQSSRYLVKRTGEKVFLECVQDMDHENMFWYRQDPGLGLRLIYFSYDVKMKEKGDIPEGYSVSREKKERFSLILESASTNQTSMYLCASSLSMTGTGELFFGEGSRLTVL.

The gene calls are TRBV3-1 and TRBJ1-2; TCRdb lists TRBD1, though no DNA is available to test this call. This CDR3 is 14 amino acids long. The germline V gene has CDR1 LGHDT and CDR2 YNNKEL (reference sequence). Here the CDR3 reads CASSQPRGLGGYTF.

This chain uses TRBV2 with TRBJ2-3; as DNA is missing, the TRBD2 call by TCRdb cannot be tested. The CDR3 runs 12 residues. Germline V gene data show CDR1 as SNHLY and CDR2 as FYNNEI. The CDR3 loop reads CASRLSGATQYF.

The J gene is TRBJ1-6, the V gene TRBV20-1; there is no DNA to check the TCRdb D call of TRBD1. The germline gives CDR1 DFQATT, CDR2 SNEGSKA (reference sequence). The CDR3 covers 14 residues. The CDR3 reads CSADRGGLHSPLHF.

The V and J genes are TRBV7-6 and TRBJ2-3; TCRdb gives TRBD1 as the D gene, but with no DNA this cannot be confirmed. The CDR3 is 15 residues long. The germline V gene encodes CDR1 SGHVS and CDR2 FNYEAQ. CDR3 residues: CASSFRQGATDTQYF. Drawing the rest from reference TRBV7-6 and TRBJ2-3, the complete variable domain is GAGVSQSPRYKVTKRGQDVALRCDPISGHVSLYWYRQALGQGPEFLTYFNYEAQQDKSGLPNDRFSAERPEGSISTLTIQRTEQRDSAMYRCASSFRQGATDTQYFGPGTRLTVL.

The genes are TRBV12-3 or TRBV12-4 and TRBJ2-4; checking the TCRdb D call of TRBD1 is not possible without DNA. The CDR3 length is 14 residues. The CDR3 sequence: CASRQGLAKNIQYF.